Following are 10 T cell receptor beta chains from one sample sequenced in a study of blood T cell repertoires in COVID-19. Profiled with immunoSEQ multiplex PCR; TCRdb holds only in-frame clones, not every one. The table includes approximately 89,000 clones, 90% to 95% detected once. Sequenced sample: peripheral blood. The receptors here all came from a human donor with active COVID-19. The donor label of this sample is uncertain.

The chain carries TRBV5-4 and TRBJ2-3, with D possibly TRBD2 on 5 matching bases. The CDR3 has 15 amino acids. Per the germline V gene, CDR1 is SGHNT and CDR2 is YYREEE (reference sequence). Trimming pared 1 base from V and 0 bases from J, leaving 9 bases between. This CDR3 is CASSLSSPSTDTQYF. CDR3 sequence (DNA): TGTGCCAGCAGCTTGTCTAGCCCTAGCACAGATACGCAGTATTTT. The entire variable domain, with the rest obtained from reference TRBV5-4 and TRBJ2-3, is as follows: ETGVTQSPTHLIKTRGQQVTLRCSSQSGHNTVSWYQQALGQGPQFIFQYYREEENGRGNFPPRFSGLQFPNYSSELNVNALELDDSALYLCASSLSSPSTDTQYFGPGTRLTVL.

To note about this clone: Mismatch with germline at one junction end may stem from a read error. This rearrangement joins TRBV15 to TRBJ2-7; 7 nucleotides match TRBD2. Germline loops: CDR1 LNHNV, CDR2 YYDKDF (reference sequence). The CDR3 runs to 13 residues. DNA of the CDR3: TGTGCCACCAGCAGAGATGGGAGGACGGCGGGGGACTTC. Protein: CATSRDGRTAGDF.

DNA for the CDR3: TGTGCCAGTTCATTCGTTTTCAGGGGCGGCGAGCAGTACTTC. Translating it yields CASSFVFRGGEQYF. The chain employs TRBV19 and TRBJ2-7; TRBD1 might be the D (6 bases). CDR1 and CDR2 (germline): LNHDA, SQIVND (reference sequence). V gave up 8 bases and J gave up 6 bases, with 20 bases separating them. The CDR3 has 14 amino acids.

The chain couples TRBV7-8 to TRBJ1-4, with a tentative D call TRBD1 (5 bases). The germline V and J ends were trimmed by 0 bases and 7 bases, with 18 bases remaining between them. Germline V CDR1 and CDR2: SGHVS, FQNEAQ. CDR3 size: 17 residues. CDR3 sequence reads: CASSLAPWGLGVEKLFF. CDR3 nucleotides: TGTGCCAGCAGCTTAGCCCCCTGGGGCCTAGGCGTTGAAAAACTGTTTTTT.

This clone was picked up one time. The V gene is TRBV19, the J gene TRBJ2-3; 7 positions match TRBD1. This CDR3 spans 17 amino acids. In germline, CDR1 is LNHDA, CDR2 SQIVND (reference sequence). Trimming at V came to 6 bases and at J to 0 bases, leaving 12 bases not matched to a gene. This CDR3 is CASRGAMKGQSTDTQYF. The CDR3 DNA reads as TGTGCCAGTAGGGGGGCCATGAAGGGACAGAGCACAGATACGCAGTATTTT.

The chain uses TRBV5-6 and TRBJ2-2; perhaps TRBD2 as D (5 bases). CDR3 size: 16 residues. V was cut by 2 bases and J by 4 bases, with 15 bases left in between. CDR1 is SGHDT and CDR2 is YYEEEE in the germline V gene. The CDR3 bases are TGTGCCAGCAGCTTAATAACCGGACTGGGCACCGGGGAGCTGTTTTTT. As protein: CASSLITGLGTGELFF.

V is TRBV2 and J is TRBJ2-5; 7 bases align to TRBD1. This CDR3 contains 12 residues. The V and J ends lost 4 bases and 4 bases, in that order; junction bases with no gene match: 0. The germline gives CDR1 SNHLY, CDR2 FYNNEI. CDR3 region: CASSAGGETQYF. The CDR3 region has the DNA TGTGCCAGCAGTGCAGGGGGAGAGACCCAGTACTTC.

The chain couples TRBV6-5 to TRBJ2-7, with 8 bases aligning to TRBD2. The CDR3 has 14 residues. CDR1 is MNHEY and CDR2 is SVGAGI in the germline V gene. Trimming at V came to 6 bases and at J to 2 bases, leaving 6 bases not matched to a gene. As DNA, the CDR3 is TGTGCCAGCAGAGGCGCGGGGGGCCCCTACGAGCAGTACTTC. Its protein is CASRGAGGPYEQYF.

In this sample, this clone turned up once. This sequence joins TRBV6-5 and TRBJ1-4; no clear D gene. The V gene lost 2 bases and the J gene lost 0 bases, with 7 bases spanning the gap. The CDR3 contains 15 residues. CDR1 is MNHEY, CDR2 SVGAGI, per germline. This CDR3 is CASSYDGATNEKLFF. CDR3 bases: TGTGCCAGCAGTTACGACGGGGCAACTAATGAAAAACTGTTTTTT.

The V and J genes are TRBV4-3 and TRBJ1-6; D gene ambiguous. V was trimmed by 0 bases and J by 0 bases, leaving 12 bases between them. Germline CDR1 reads LGHNA; CDR2 reads YSLEER. This CDR3 has 18 amino acids. The CDR3 reads CASSQDRPGYSYNSPLHF. For the CDR3, the DNA is TGCGCCAGCAGCCAAGATCGGCCAGGTTACTCCTATAATTCACCCCTCCACTTT.